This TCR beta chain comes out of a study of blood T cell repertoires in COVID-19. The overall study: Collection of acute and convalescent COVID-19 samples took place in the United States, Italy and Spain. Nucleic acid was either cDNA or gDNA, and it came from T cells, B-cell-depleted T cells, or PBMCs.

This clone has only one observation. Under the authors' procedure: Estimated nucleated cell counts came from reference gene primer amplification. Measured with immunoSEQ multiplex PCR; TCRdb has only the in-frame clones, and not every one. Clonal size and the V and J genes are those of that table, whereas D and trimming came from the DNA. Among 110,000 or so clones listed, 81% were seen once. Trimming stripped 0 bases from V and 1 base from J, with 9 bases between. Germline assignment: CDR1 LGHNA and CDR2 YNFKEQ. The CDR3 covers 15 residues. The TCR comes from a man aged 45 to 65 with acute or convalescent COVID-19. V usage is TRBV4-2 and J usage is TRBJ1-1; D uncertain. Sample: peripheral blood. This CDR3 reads CASSQERSPNTEAFF. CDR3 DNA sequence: TGTGCCAGCAGCCAAGAGAGGTCCCCGAACACTGAAGCTTTCTTT.